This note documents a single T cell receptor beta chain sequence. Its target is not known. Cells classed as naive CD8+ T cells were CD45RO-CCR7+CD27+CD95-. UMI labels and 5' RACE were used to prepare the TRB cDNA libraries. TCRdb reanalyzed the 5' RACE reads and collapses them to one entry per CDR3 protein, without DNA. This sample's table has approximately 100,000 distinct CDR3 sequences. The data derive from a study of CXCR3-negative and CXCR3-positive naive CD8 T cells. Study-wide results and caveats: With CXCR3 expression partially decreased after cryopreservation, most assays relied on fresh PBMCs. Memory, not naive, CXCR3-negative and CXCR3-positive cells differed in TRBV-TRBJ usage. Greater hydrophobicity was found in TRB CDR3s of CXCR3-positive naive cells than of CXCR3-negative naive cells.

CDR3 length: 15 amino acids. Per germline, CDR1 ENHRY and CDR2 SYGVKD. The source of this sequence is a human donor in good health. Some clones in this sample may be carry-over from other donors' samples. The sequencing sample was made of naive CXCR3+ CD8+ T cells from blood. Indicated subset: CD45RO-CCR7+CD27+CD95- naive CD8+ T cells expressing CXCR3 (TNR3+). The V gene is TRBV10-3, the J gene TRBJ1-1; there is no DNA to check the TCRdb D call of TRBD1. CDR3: CAISKTGQVNTEAFF.